Sequencing of this TCR beta chain was carried out in a study of blood T cell repertoires in COVID-19. Study-level information: The United States, Italy and Spain provided the acute and convalescent COVID-19 samples. Sample material is recorded as cDNA or gDNA derived from T cells, B-cell-depleted T cells, or PBMCs.

With 8 bases removed from V and 4 bases from J, the gap between germline ends came to 12 bases. In germline, CDR1 is MNHEY, CDR2 SVGAGI. There are 13 residues in the CDR3. Per the study methods: Amplified reference gene primers provided the basis for estimating nucleated cell counts. Repertoires were generated with immunoSEQ multiplex PCR, while TCRdb's copy carries only in-frame clones and drops some. That table gives V, J and clone size, and the DNA gave D and trimming. Of tens of thousands of clones in the sample, about 88% were seen once. The V gene is TRBV6-5, the J gene TRBJ1-5, with D possibly matching TRBD1 (6 bases). The material sequenced was peripheral blood. This clonotype was obtained from a human donor with active COVID-19. The donor label of this sample is uncertain. The CDR3 coding sequence is TGTGCCAGCGAAGGGGGTTCTAATCAGCCCCAGCATTTT. Its protein is CASEGGSNQPQHF.